What follows are 3 T cell receptor beta chains derived from one specimen sequenced in a study of cytotoxic CD8 clonotypes in ibrutinib-treated CLL. The data were produced by immunoSEQ multiplex PCR, yet TCRdb's version contains in-frame clones alone and is incomplete. This table has 270,000 or so clones, around 69% appearing once. Sequencing was performed on PBMCs, taken at disease progression, from a patient treated with ibrutinib. All receptors derive from a human donor with chronic lymphocytic leukemia.

The chain carries TRBV7-9 and TRBJ1-5; D not resolved. CDR3 length equals 12 residues. Trimming stripped 4 bases from V and 6 bases from J, with 7 bases between. Germline V gene data show CDR1 as SEHNR and CDR2 as FQNEAQ (reference sequence). The CDR3 here is CASSSSGQPQHF. In DNA, the CDR3 is TGTGCCAGCAGCTCAAGTGGTCAGCCCCAGCATTTT.

The chain links TRBV9 to TRBJ2-6; D remains ambiguous. This CDR3 contains 17 residues. Germline values: CDR1 SGDLS, CDR2 YYNGEE. The V end lost 0 bases, the J end lost 0 bases, and 10 bases lay between the germline ends. In DNA form, the CDR3 reads TGTGCCAGCAGCGTAGCGGGTTACTACTCTGGGGCCAACGTCCTGACTTTC. It codes for CASSVAGYYSGANVLTF.

This clone was recorded only once. The chain combines TRBV10-3 with TRBJ2-1; D call uncertain. CDR1 ENHRY and CDR2 SYGVKD come from the germline V gene. The CDR3 spans 12 residues. V was cut by 1 base and J by 8 bases, with 6 bases left in between. CDR3 residues: CAISEWADEQFF. CDR3 DNA: TGTGCCATCAGTGAGTGGGCGGATGAGCAGTTCTTC.